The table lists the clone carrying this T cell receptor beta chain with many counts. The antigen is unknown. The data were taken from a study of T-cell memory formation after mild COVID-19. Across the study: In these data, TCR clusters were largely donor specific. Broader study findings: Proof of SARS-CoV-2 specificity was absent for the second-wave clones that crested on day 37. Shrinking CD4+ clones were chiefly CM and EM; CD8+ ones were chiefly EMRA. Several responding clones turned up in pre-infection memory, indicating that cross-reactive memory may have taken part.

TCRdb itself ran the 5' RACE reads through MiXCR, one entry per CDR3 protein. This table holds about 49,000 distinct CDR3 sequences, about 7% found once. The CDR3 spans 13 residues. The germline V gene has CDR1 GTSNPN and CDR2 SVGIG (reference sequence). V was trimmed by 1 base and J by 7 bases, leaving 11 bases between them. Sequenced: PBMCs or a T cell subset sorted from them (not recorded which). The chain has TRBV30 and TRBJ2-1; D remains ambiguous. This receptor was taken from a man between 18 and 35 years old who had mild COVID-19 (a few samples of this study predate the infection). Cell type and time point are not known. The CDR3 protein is CAWSALMGNEQFF. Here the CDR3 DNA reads TGTGCCTGGAGTGCCTTAATGGGGAATGAGCAGTTCTTC.